The entry below gives a single TCR beta chain sequence along with its context. Its target is not known. PCR employed 60 Vbeta and 13 Jbeta primers. Libraries were prepared by immunoSEQ multiplex PCR; TCRdb keeps only in-frame clonotypes and omits some of them. The sample contains under 200,000 clones, roughly 80% of which appear only once. These data come from a study of cytomegalovirus exposure and HLA in healthy donors. Study-wide results and limits: Altogether, more than 150 TCR beta chains were recorded as cytomegalovirus-associated.

Germline assignment: CDR1 SNHLY and CDR2 FYNNEI. V dropped 5 bases and J dropped 1 base, with 15 bases sitting between them. CDR3 size: 16 residues. The chain is built from TRBV2 and TRBJ2-4, with D possibly TRBD1 on 5 matching bases. The sample was PBMCs. The sequence was collected from a woman between 18 and 29 years old in good health and CMV-seronegative. CDR3 DNA sequence: TGTGCCAGCAGTAGGGGTGACGGAGCCGCCAAAAACATTCAGTACTTC. It specifies CASSRGDGAAKNIQYF.